These T cell receptor beta chains were read from a single sample in a study of cytomegalovirus exposure and HLA in healthy donors. Here immunoSEQ multiplex PCR was the method, and the copy in TCRdb shows in-frame clones only, minus some. In the table there are some 67,000 clones, around 91% of which are singletons. Sequenced sample: PBMCs. The receptors shown here come from a woman aged 25 to 39 in good health and CMV-seropositive. The CDR3 runs from the conserved cysteine through the conserved F or W. The order of the fields is clone size, D gene, V gene, J gene, CDR3 protein, CDR3 DNA. D genes are given only for firm matches. Some rows have no size entry. The others give once, few or many, or a class for an expanded clone.

-,-,TRBV5-1,TRBJ2-5,CASSWGGRVKETQYF,TGCGCCAGCAGCTGGGGGGGCAGGGTCAAAGAGACCCAGTACTTC
-,-,TRBV5-1,TRBJ2-1,CASSFYESVGNEQFF,TGCGCCAGCAGCTTCTACGAGAGTGTCGGCAATGAGCAGTTCTTC
once,-,TRBV5-1,TRBJ2-1,CASSTGHNGPYNEQFF,TGCGCCAGCAGCACCGGACATAACGGTCCTTACAATGAGCAGTTCTTC
-,-,TRBV5-1,TRBJ2-3,CASLAGGTDTQYF,TGCGCCAGCCTAGCCGGGGGCACAGATACGCAGTATTTT
once,TRBD1,TRBV6-6,TRBJ2-7,CASSGSPGQSIYEQYF,TGTGCCAGCAGTGGAAGTCCGGGACAGTCAATCTACGAGCAGTACTTC
once,TRBD1,TRBV27,TRBJ2-7,CASSLGRGLEQYF,TGTGCCAGCAGTTTGGGCAGGGGGCTCGAGCAGTACTTC
-,-,TRBV5-1,TRBJ2-7,CASSTSLTGSNYEQYF,TGCGCCAGCAGCACGAGTTTGACGGGGAGTAACTACGAGCAGTACTTC
-,-,TRBV5-5,TRBJ1-2,CASSLQGGQSNYGYTF,TGTGCCAGCAGCTTGCAAGGCGGACAGTCTAACTATGGCTACACCTTC
-,-,TRBV10-3,TRBJ2-5,CAISEPRLAQETQYF,TGTGCCATCAGTGAGCCTCGACTCGCACAAGAGACCCAGTACTTC
once,TRBD1,TRBV28,TRBJ2-7,CASSPGQTMVQYF,TGTGCCAGCAGCCCGGGACAGACTATGGTGCAGTACTTC
once,TRBD1,TRBV27,TRBJ1-2,CASSWDRGDGYTF,TGTGCCAGCAGTTGGGACAGGGGAGACGGCTACACCTTC
-,-,TRBV7-8,TRBJ2-1,CASSLVRRRNEQFF,TGTGCCAGCAGCTTAGTCAGGAGGCGCAATGAGCAGTTCTTC
-,-,TRBV5-8,TRBJ2-5,CASSLASGTGKETQYF,TGTGCCAGCAGCTTGGCCAGCGGGACAGGAAAGGAGACCCAGTACTTC
-,TRBD1,TRBV30,TRBJ2-3,CASRGLEADTQYF,TGTGCCTCTAGGGGGCTAGAAGCAGATACGCAGTATTTT
-,-,TRBV18,TRBJ1-4,CASSPTGPSEKLFF,TGTGCCAGCTCACCTACTGGTCCGAGTGAAAAACTGTTTTTT
-,-,TRBV27,TRBJ2-3,CASKYRGSTDTQYF,TGTGCCAGCAAATATCGGGGAAGCACAGATACGCAGTATTTT
-,-,TRBV7-2,TRBJ1-2,CASSPGQGYGYTF,TGTGCCAGCAGCCCGGGACAAGGCTATGGCTACACCTTC
-,TRBD2,TRBV2,TRBJ2-4,CASSEPGGSKNIQYF,TGTGCCAGCAGTGAACCGGGGGGATCCAAAAACATTCAGTACTTC
-,-,TRBV6-5,TRBJ1-1,CASSYSSLSPAFF,TGTGCCAGCAGTTACTCGTCTCTCTCTCCAGCTTTCTTT
-,-,TRBV5-6,TRBJ2-1,CASTFSGDEQFF,TGTGCCAGCACCTTTTCAGGGGATGAGCAGTTCTTC
-,-,TRBV30,TRBJ2-3,CAWSIGDTQYF,TGTGCCTGGAGTATCGGGGATACGCAGTATTTT
-,TRBD2,TRBV18,TRBJ2-2,CASSPRLTAGVWSGELFF,TGTGCCAGCTCACCACGGCTTACAGCGGGAGTGTGGTCCGGGGAGCTGTTTTTT
-,TRBD2,TRBV27,TRBJ2-2,CASSSILAGDTGELFF,TGTGCCAGCAGTTCCATACTAGCGGGAGATACCGGGGAGCTGTTTTTT
-,-,TRBV6-5,TRBJ2-7,CATFFLHEQYF,TGTGCCACCTTTTTCCTTCACGAGCAGTACTTC
-,-,TRBV6-5,TRBJ1-1,CASSYSARNTEAFF,TGTGCCAGCAGTTACTCAGCGAGGAACACTGAAGCTTTCTTT
-,TRBD2,TRBV12-5,TRBJ2-2,CASGFSRGTGELFF,TGTGCTAGTGGTTTCTCGCGGGGGACCGGGGAGCTGTTTTTT
-,-,TRBV18,TRBJ1-1,CASSPPPHSEAFF,TGTGCCAGCTCACCACCCCCTCACTCTGAAGCTTTCTTT
-,-,TRBV2,TRBJ1-5,CASSEEGRGLNQPQHF,TGTGCCAGCAGTGAAGAGGGCAGGGGTTTGAATCAGCCCCAGCATTTT
-,-,TRBV28,TRBJ2-1,CASSLNQGSNEQFF,TGTGCCAGCAGTTTAAATCAGGGATCCAATGAGCAGTTCTTC
-,-,TRBV29-1,TRBJ2-3,CSVVHLSTDTQYF,TGCAGCGTTGTTCATCTAAGCACAGATACGCAGTATTTT
few,TRBD2,TRBV9,TRBJ2-1,CASSPLAGDYNEQFF,TGTGCCAGCAGCCCGCTAGCGGGGGACTACAATGAGCAGTTCTTC
-,-,TRBV6-5,TRBJ2-7,CASSYKGQVLFYEQYF,TGTGCCAGCAGTTACAAGGGGCAGGTGCTCTTCTACGAGCAGTACTTC
few,TRBD1,TRBV5-1,TRBJ1-1,CASSLSGTGTEAFF,TGCGCCAGCAGCTTGTCCGGGACAGGCACTGAAGCTTTCTTT
-,TRBD2,TRBV5-4,TRBJ2-5,CASSSGTSVETQYF,TGTGCCAGCAGCTCCGGGACTAGCGTGGAGACCCAGTACTTC
-,-,TRBV6-1,TRBJ1-1,CASLIQGNTEAFF,TGTGCCAGTTTAATTCAGGGGAACACTGAAGCTTTCTTT
-,TRBD1,TRBV5-5,TRBJ2-7,CASSLGQGVYEQYF,TGTGCCAGCAGCTTGGGACAGGGGGTATACGAGCAGTACTTC
-,TRBD1,TRBV11-3,TRBJ1-4,CASSLDRRGRVEKLFF,TGTGCCAGCAGCTTAGATAGGAGGGGGCGCGTTGAAAAACTGTTTTTT
-,TRBD1,TRBV7-9,TRBJ2-7,CASSSPPPGQTYEQYF,TGTGCCAGCAGCTCGCCTCCGCCGGGACAGACCTACGAGCAGTACTTC
-,-,TRBV7-6,TRBJ2-6,CASSSWTAGANVLTF,TGTGCCAGCAGCTCCTGGACAGCTGGGGCCAACGTCCTGACTTTC
-,TRBD1,TRBV4-2,TRBJ1-2,CASSQDPRGRGGYTF,TGTGCCAGCAGCCAAGATCCCAGGGGGCGAGGAGGCTACACCTTC
-,TRBD2,TRBV7-2,TRBJ2-5,CATSSLAEETQYF,TGTGCCACCTCCAGCCTAGCGGAAGAGACCCAGTACTTC
-,-,TRBV2,TRBJ2-1,CASSQLIRGEQFF,TGTGCCAGCAGTCAATTGATACGGGGTGAGCAGTTCTTC
-,TRBD2,TRBV19,TRBJ2-3,CASRTSGTDTQYF,TGTGCCAGTCGGACTAGCGGCACAGATACGCAGTATTTT
-,-,TRBV27,TRBJ2-4,CASRLRARTSLAKNIQYF,TGTGCCAGCAGATTGAGAGCGCGGACATCCCTAGCCAAAAACATTCAGTACTTC
-,-,TRBV7-9,TRBJ1-3,CASSLGYSGNTIYF,TGTGCCAGCAGCTTAGGTTATTCTGGAAACACCATATATTTT
-,-,TRBV9,TRBJ2-1,CASSVAGRGTYNEQFF,TGTGCCAGCAGCGTAGCGGGGCGGGGAACCTACAATGAGCAGTTCTTC
-,TRBD2,TRBV2,TRBJ2-7,CASRRTSGSVSEQYF,TGTGCCAGCAGGCGGACTAGCGGGAGTGTAAGCGAGCAGTACTTC
-,-,TRBV6-5,TRBJ1-2,CASSPRGNYGYTF,TGTGCCAGCAGCCCCAGGGGAAACTATGGCTACACCTTC
-,-,TRBV7-9,TRBJ2-1,CASSHGQGGIYNEQFF,TGTGCCAGCAGCCATGGACAGGGAGGGATTTACAATGAGCAGTTCTTC
-,-,TRBV28,TRBJ1-2,CASNSDYGYTF,TGTGCCAGCAACTCCGACTATGGCTACACCTTC
once,-,TRBV5-4,TRBJ2-3,CASSSVGLPPDTQYF,TGTGCCAGCAGTTCCGTAGGACTACCTCCGGATACGCAGTATTTT